This entry features one TCR beta chain sequence. This sample is drawn from a study of identical twins. TCRdb called the 5' RACE reads again in MiXCR, with one record for every CDR3 protein. The sample has hundreds of thousands of distinct CDR3 sequences, around a sixth seen once. The CDR3 is 14 residues long. The J segment lost 3 bases and the V segment lost 3 bases, leaving 2 bases of the junction unmatched. This same sample was also part of a study on T cells expressing NK-cell markers.

This TCR was recovered from a woman between 18 and 30 years old in good health. Sequencing was carried out using PBMCs. V usage is TRBV12-3 or TRBV12-4 and J usage is TRBJ1-2; 9 nucleotides match TRBD1. CDR3 amino acids: CASSLDRGYYGYTF. For the CDR3, the DNA is TGTGCCAGCAGTTTGGACAGGGGCTACTATGGCTACACCTTC.